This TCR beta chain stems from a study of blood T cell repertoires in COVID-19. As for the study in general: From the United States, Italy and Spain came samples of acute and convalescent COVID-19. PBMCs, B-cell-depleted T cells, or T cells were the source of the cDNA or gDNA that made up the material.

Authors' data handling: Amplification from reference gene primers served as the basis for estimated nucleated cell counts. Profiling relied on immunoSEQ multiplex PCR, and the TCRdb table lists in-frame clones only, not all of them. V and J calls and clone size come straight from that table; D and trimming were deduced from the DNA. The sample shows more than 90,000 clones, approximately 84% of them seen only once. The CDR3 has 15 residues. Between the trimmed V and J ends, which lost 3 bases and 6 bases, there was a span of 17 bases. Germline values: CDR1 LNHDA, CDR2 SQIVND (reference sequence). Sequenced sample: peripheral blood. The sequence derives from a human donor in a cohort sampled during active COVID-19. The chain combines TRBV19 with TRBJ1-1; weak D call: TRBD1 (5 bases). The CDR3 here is CASSIFGRGTSEAFF. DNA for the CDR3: TGTGCCAGTAGTATTTTTGGCCGGGGGACCTCTGAAGCTTTCTTT.